This T cell receptor (beta chain) was observed in a study of blood T cell repertoires in COVID-19. Study-wide background: Material from acute and convalescent COVID-19 was sourced from the United States, Italy and Spain. PBMCs, B-cell-depleted T cells, or T cells were the source of the cDNA or gDNA that made up the material.

The CDR3 length is 14 residues. Germline V gene data show CDR1 as MNHEY and CDR2 as SMNVEV (reference sequence). Trimming removed 6 bases from V and 3 bases from J; junction bases left unmatched: 8. Authors' processing steps: Estimated nucleated cell counts came from reference gene primer amplification. The method was immunoSEQ multiplex PCR; TCRdb's version includes in-frame clones alone and lacks a portion of them. V and J calls and clone size come straight from that table; D and trimming were deduced from the DNA. The sample yields about 220,000 clones, around four fifths seen once. This clone was seen just once.

This TCR came from a woman aged 60 to 75 who had recovered from COVID-19. The sample was peripheral blood. V and J are TRBV27 and TRBJ2-7; 7 bases align to TRBD1. CDR3 residues: CASRARQGFYEQYF. In DNA form, the CDR3 reads TGTGCCAGCAGAGCAAGACAGGGCTTCTACGAGCAGTACTTC.